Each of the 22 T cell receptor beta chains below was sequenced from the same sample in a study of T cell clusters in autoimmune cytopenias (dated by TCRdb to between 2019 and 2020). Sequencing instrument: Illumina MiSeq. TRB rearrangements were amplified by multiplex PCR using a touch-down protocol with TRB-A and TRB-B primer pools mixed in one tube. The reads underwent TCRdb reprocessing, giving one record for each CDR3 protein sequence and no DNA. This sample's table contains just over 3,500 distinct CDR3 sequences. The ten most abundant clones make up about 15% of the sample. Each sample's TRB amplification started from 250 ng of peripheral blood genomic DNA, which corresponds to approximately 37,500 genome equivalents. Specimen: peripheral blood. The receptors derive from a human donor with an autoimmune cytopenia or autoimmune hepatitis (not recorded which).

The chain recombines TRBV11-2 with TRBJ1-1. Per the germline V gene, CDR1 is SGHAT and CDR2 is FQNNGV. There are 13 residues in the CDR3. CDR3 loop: CASSLERNTEAFF.

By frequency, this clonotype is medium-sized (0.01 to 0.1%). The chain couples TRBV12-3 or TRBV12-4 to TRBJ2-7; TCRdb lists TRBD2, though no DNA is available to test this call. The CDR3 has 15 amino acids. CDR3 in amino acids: CASSFNGQGPLEQYF.

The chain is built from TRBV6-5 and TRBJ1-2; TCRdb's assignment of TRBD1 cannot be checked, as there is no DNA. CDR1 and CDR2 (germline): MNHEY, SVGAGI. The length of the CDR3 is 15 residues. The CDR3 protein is CASRGTEGGNYGYTF.

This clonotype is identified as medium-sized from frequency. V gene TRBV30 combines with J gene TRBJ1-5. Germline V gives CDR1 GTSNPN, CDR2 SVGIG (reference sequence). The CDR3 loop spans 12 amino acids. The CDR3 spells CACTDGDQPQHF.

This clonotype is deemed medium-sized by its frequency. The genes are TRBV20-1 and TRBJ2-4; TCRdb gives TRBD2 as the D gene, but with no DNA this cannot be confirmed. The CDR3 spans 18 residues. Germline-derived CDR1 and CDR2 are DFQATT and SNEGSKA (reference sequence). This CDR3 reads CSARGPPVGNVAKNIQYF.

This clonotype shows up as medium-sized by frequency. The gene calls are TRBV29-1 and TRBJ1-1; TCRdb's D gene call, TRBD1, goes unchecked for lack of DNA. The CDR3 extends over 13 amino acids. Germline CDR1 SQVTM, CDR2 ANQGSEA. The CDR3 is CSADDRLLTEAFF. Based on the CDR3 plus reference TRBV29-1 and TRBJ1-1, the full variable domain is SAVISQKPSRDICQRGTSLTIQCQVDSQVTMMFWYRQQPGQSLTLIATANQGSEATYESGFVIDKFPISRPNLTFSTLTVSNMSPEDSSIYLCSADDRLLTEAFFGQGTRLTVV.

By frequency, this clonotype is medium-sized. The CDR3 spells CASSFTSGQETQYF. The V call is TRBV5-5, the J call TRBJ2-5; the TCRdb call, TRBD2, lacks DNA for checking. The CDR3 length is 14 residues. Germline loops: CDR1 SGHKS, CDR2 YYEKEE (reference sequence).

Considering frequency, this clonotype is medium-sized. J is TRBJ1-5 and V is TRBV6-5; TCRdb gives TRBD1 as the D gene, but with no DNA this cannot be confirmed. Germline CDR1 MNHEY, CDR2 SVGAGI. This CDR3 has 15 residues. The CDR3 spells CASRTQGEANQPQHF.

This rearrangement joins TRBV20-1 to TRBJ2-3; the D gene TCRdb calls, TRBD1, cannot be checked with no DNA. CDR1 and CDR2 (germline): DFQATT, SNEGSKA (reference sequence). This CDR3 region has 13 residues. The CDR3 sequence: CSATQGWTDTQYF.

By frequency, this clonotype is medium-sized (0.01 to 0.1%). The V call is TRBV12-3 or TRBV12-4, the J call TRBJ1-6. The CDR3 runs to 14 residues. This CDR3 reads CASSFTPNNSPLHF.

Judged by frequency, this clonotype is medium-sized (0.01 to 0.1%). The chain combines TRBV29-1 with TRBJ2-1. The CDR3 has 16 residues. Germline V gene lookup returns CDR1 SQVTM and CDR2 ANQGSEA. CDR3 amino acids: CSVEDPGRSSYNEQFF.

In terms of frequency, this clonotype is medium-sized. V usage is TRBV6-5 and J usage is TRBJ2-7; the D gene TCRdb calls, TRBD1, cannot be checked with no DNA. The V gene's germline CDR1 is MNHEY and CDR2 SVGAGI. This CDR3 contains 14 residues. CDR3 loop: CASSTGTGGYEQYF.

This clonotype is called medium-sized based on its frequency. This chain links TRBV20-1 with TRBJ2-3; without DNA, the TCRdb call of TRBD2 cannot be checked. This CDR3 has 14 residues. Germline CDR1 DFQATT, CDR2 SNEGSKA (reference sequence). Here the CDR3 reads CSASLAGNTDTQYF.

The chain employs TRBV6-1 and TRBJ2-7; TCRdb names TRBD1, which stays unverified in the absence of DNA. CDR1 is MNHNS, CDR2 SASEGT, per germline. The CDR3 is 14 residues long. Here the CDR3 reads CASSSRDRGYEQYF.

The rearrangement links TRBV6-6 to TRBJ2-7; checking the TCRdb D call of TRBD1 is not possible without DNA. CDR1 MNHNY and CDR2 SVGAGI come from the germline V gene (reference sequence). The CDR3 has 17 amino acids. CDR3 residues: CASTPLLQEGGTYEQYF.

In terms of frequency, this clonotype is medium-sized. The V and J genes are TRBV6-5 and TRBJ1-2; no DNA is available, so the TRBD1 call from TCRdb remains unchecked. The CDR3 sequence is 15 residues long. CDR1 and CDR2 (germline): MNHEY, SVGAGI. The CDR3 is CASSYSPTSPGGYTF.

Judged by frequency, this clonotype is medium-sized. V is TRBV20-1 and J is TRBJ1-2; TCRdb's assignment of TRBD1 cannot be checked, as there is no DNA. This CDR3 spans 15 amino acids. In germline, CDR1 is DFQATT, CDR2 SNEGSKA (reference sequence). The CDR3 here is CSARTTGSIDYGYTF.

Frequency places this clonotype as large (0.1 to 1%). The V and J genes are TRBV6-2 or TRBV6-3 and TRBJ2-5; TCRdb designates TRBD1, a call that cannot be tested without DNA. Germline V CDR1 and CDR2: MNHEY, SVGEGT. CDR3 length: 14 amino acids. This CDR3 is CASSRAGAGETQYF.

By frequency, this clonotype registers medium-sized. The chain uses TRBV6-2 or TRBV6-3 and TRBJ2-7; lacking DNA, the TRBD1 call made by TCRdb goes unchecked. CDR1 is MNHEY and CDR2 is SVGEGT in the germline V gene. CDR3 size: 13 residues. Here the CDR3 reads CASTDRPPYEQYF.

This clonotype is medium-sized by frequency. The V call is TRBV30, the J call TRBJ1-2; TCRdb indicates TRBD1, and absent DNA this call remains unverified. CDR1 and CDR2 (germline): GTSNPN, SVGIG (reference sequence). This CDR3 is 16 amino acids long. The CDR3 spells CAFQRQGAFFGYGYTF.

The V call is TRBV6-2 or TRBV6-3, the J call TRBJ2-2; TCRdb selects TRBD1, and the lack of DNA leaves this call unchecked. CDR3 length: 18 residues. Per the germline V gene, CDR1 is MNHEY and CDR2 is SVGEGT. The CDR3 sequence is CASSYSNVGGRDTGELFF.

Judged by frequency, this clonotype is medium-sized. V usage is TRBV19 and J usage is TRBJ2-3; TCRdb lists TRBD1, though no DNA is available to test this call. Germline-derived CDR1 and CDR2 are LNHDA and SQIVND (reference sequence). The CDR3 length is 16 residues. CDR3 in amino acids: CASSIGTGHSTDTQYF.